Following are 9 T cell receptor beta chains from one sample sequenced in a study of read filtering for tumor transcriptome and immune sequencing. This library used roughly 370 ng RNA and molecular barcoded adaptors spanning alpha/delta and beta/gamma chains. Each CDR3 protein gets one entry after TCRdb re-called the reads with MiXCR. The sample has 100,000 to 150,000 distinct CDR3 sequences; 10% to 15% are singletons. The sequenced sample consisted of a population of CD138-negative cells sorted from bone marrow. All receptors derive from a donor aged 40 or over with multiple myeloma.

This clonotype came up many times. The J gene is TRBJ2-4, the V gene TRBV12-3 or TRBV12-4; maybe TRBD1 (6 bases). Trimming pared 1 base from V and 10 bases from J, leaving 14 bases between. The CDR3 covers 14 residues. As DNA, the CDR3 is TGTGCCAGCAGTTTAGGCAGGGGATCGGATATTCAGTACTTC. This gives the protein CASSLGRGSDIQYF.

As regards this clonotype: Possible read error: a much larger clone is one base away. The chain links TRBV6-6 to TRBJ2-7; D is uncertain. Trimming shortened V by 4 bases and J by 8 bases, and 18 bases separated the two germline ends. CDR1 and CDR2 from the germline V gene are MNHNY and SVGAGI (reference sequence). The CDR3 sequence is 14 residues long. As DNA, the CDR3 is TGTGCCAGCAGTTTAACTCGCGGCGGCGGCAAGCAGTACTTC. The encoded protein is CASSLTRGGGKQYF.

The table lists this clonotype with many counts. As the CDR3 is not closed by the conserved phenylalanine or tryptophan, this likely results from a read error. Because the CDR3's place on the DNA is in doubt, the DNA is left out and the CDR3 is given as listed by TCRdb. The chain carries TRBV7-8 and TRBJ1-1; the D call in the table, TRBD1, was not verified against the DNA. CDR1 and CDR2 from the germline V gene are SGHVS and FQNEAQ. The CDR3 numbers 8 amino acids, ends counted. The CDR3 spells CASSPGDI.

The sample holds many counts of this clonotype. This CDR3 reads CASTMGQVANEKLFF. Written as DNA, the CDR3 is TGTGCCAGTACTATGGGACAGGTAGCTAATGAAAAACTGTTTTTT. V usage is TRBV19 and J usage is TRBJ1-4; 8 nucleotides agree with TRBD1. The CDR3 is 15 residues long. Germline CDR1 LNHDA, CDR2 SQIVND (reference sequence). Germline trimming cut 7 bases from V and 3 bases from J; bases unmatched to any gene: 7.

This clonotype showed up many times. V gene TRBV10-3 combines with J gene TRBJ2-3, with 13 bases identical to TRBD2. CDR1 is ENHRY, CDR2 SYGVKD, per germline. V was clipped by 10 bases and J by 2 bases; unmatched bases: 3. The CDR3 runs to 14 residues. The CDR3 reads CATGTSGITDTQYF. Written as DNA, the CDR3 is TGTGCCACCGGGACTAGCGGGATCACAGATACGCAGTATTTT.

This clonotype has at least ten counts. The chain is built from TRBV6-6 and TRBJ2-1; 9 bases fit TRBD1. The V segment lost 7 bases and the J segment 8 bases; nucleotides outside the gene matches: 12. This CDR3 has 15 residues. Germline values: CDR1 MNHNY, CDR2 SVGAGI (reference sequence). This CDR3 reads CASKSPGQGNHEQFF. CDR3 nucleotides: TGTGCCAGCAAAAGCCCCGGACAGGGGAACCATGAGCAGTTCTTC.

This clonotype was recorded many times. V and J are TRBV29-1 and TRBJ1-1; D call uncertain. CDR1 and CDR2 from the germline V gene are SQVTM and ANQGSEA. CDR3 length: 11 residues. V was pared by 8 bases and J by 4 bases, with 11 bases between. CDR3 amino acids: CSFRHSTEAFF. In DNA, the CDR3 is TGCAGCTTCCGACACAGCACTGAAGCTTTCTTT.

This clonotype was detected ten times or more. The chain uses TRBV20-1 and TRBJ2-5; 11 bases map to TRBD1. The V and J ends lost 6 bases and 1 base, in that order; junction bases with no gene match: 13. CDR1 and CDR2 from the germline V gene are DFQATT and SNEGSKA (reference sequence). The CDR3 spans 17 residues. CDR3 loop: CSASGQGAASGQETQYF. Here the CDR3 DNA reads TGCAGTGCGTCAGGACAGGGGGCGGCTAGCGGCCAAGAGACCCAGTACTTC.

This clonotype was picked up a small number of times. The CDR3 sequence: CASSLGGASGHQETQYF. CDR3 nucleotide sequence: TGTGCCAGCAGCTTAGGAGGGGCTAGCGGACACCAAGAGACCCAGTACTTC. The chain joins TRBV7-8 to TRBJ2-5; 7 nucleotides align to TRBD2. CDR3 size: 17 residues. Trimming removed 1 base from V and 0 bases from J; junction bases left unmatched: 8. Germline V gene sequence: CDR1 SGHVS, CDR2 FQNEAQ.